This T cell receptor (beta chain) was recovered during a study of OX40 agonist ivuxolimab in advanced cancers. TCRdb keeps only in-frame clones here, not all; method: immunoSEQ multiplex PCR. The table has roughly 26,000 clones, over 60% seen once; the top ten hold around 14%. With 7 bases removed from V and 2 bases from J, the gap between germline ends came to 16 bases. CDR1 SGHDT and CDR2 YYEEEE come from the germline V gene. This CDR3 spans 14 amino acids. This material consisted of CD4+ or CD8+ T cells sorted from blood, taken in a trial of the OX40 agonist ivuxolimab. The chain uses TRBV5-6 and TRBJ2-7; perhaps TRBD2 as D (6 bases). This TCR came from an adult with an advanced solid tumor such as melanoma, head and neck, liver or kidney cancer. CDR3 protein: CASLLGGSPYEQYF. The DNA of the CDR3 is TGTGCCAGCCTCCTTGGGGGGTCCCCCTACGAGCAGTACTTC.